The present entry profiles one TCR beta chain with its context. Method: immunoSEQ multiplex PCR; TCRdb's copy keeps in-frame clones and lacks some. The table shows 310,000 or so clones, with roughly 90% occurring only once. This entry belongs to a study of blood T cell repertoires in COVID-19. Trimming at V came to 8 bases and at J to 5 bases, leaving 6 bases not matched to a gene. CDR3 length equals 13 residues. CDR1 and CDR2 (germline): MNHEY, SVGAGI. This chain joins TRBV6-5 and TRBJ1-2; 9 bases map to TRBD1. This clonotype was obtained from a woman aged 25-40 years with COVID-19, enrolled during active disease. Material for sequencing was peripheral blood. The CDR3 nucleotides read TGTGCCAGCGGGACAGGGTCCCTTTATGGCTACACCTTC. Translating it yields CASGTGSLYGYTF.